Here is one T cell receptor (beta chain) with its context. The data derive from a study of Ad26.COV2.S vaccination and SARS-CoV-2 variants. Study details: In the study, Ad26.COV2.S was injected intramuscularly once, or twice 56 days apart.

Assay used: immunoSEQ multiplex PCR; TCRdb lists only in-frame clones, some missing. This table holds 350,000 to 600,000 clones, nearly 90% found once. As to treatment: 15 to 20 received Ad26.COV2.S at low or high dose, single or two shots; several received placebo; per-sample allocation not given. Day 63 after the first vaccine or placebo injection was the time point for sampling. Sequences were derived from peripheral blood, sampled in a trial of Ad26.COV2.S vaccine versus placebo. The clonotype was recovered from a person aged 18-65 years who received the Ad26.COV2.S COVID-19 vaccine or a placebo.

In DNA, the CDR3 is TGTGCCAGCAGCCACCTCCCCGACACGAACACTGAAGCTTTCTTT. It encodes CASSHLPDTNTEAFF. The rearrangement uses TRBV9 and TRBJ1-1; D unclear. Trimming took off 4 bases at V and 1 base at J, with 14 bases between the two ends. The CDR3 is 15 amino acids. The V gene's germline CDR1 is SGDLS and CDR2 YYNGEE.